This T cell receptor beta chain comes out of a study of regulatory T cells in long-lasting Graves disease. The TCR beta library used iRepertoire HTBI primers with Arm-PCR amplification of CDR3. One entry per CDR3 protein, called by TCRdb with MiXCR from the multiplex PCR reads. The data contain roughly 450,000 distinct CDR3 sequences, 20% to 30% of them singletons. This CDR3 is built from 13 residues. Per the germline V gene, CDR1 is SSHAT and CDR2 is FNYEAQ (reference sequence). V dropped 5 bases and J dropped 4 bases, with 11 bases sitting between them. The study's findings and limits: Among persistent patients, a larger number of public clonotypes were shared (roughly 2,700) than among newly diagnosed patients (approximately 970). TRBV28, TRBJ1-2 and TRBJ2-5 were favored in persistent disease.

For this clonotype: Antigen unknown.

Time point described: persistent/refractory GD, antithyroid drugs over 5 years with positive TRAb. PBMC RNA served as the TCR library source. The chain uses TRBV7-7 and TRBJ2-5; D perhaps matches TRBD1 (5 bases). This sequence originates from a female donor with Graves disease. This specimen was peripheral blood mononuclear cells (PBMCs), taken when the disease was refractory, from a patient treated with antithyroid drugs. In nucleotides, the CDR3 is TGTGCCAGCAGCAAGGGGTATCGAGAGACCCAGTACTTC. It translates to CASSKGYRETQYF.